The source of this T cell receptor beta chain is a study of T cell clonality in common variable immunodeficiency. Study conclusions and caveats: Fewer TCRbeta clones were shared among CVID subjects than controls.

This table comes from immunoSEQ multiplex PCR, and its TCRdb copy is limited to in-frame clones, with some not included. This repertoire holds fewer than 55,000 clones, and none appear only once. This clone has at least ten counts. Its antigen remains unknown. The sequenced fragment ends 3 residues before the CDR3 boundary, so the rest is inferred from the germline J gene. With V trimmed by 0 bases and J by 1 base, 6 bases remained unmatched. This CDR3 spans 16 amino acids. Germline CDR1 and CDR2: DFQATT and SNEGSKA (reference sequence). The clonotype originates from a person aged 18-70 years in good health. The sample was peripheral blood mononuclear cells. The chain recombines TRBV20-1 with TRBJ2-1; 7 bases match TRBD2. The sequenced part of the CDR3 DNA is TGCAGTGCTAGAGATCCAGCGGGGCCATCCTACAATGAG. This codes for CSARDPAGPSYNE. The CDR3 reads in full as CSARDPAGPSYNEQFF.